One sample yielded the 14 T cell receptor beta chains listed below, sequenced in a study of CD8+ T cells in alopecia areata. The treatment is: oral pan-JAK inhibitor, 5-10 mg twice daily. RNA was isolated and reverse transcribed to cDNA, the sequencing template. Here immunoSEQ multiplex PCR was the method, and the copy in TCRdb shows in-frame clones only, minus some. The table lists 150,000 to 200,000 clones, about 54% of them singletons. The material sequenced was CD4+ T cells sorted from blood, taken at approximately week 56, from a patient treated with tofacitinib. These receptors came from a human donor with alopecia areata.

The chain has TRBV5-1 and TRBJ2-7; 7 nucleotides agree with TRBD2. Germline V gives CDR1 SGHRS, CDR2 YFSETQ. V dropped 1 base and J dropped 7; count of bases not matched to a gene: 5. The CDR3 runs to 13 residues. The DNA of the CDR3 is TGCGCCAGCAGCTTGCTCAGCGGGGTTGAGCAGTACTTC. The encoded protein is CASSLLSGVEQYF.

The rearrangement joins TRBV6-1 to TRBJ2-5, with 9 bases identical to TRBD1. CDR1 and CDR2 (germline): MNHNS, SASEGT. V lost 3 bases to trimming and J lost 1 base; unmatched junction nucleotides: 0. This CDR3 contains 14 residues. Here the CDR3 DNA reads TGTGCCAGCAGTGAGGACAGGGGCCAAGAGACCCAGTACTTC. Translation: CASSEDRGQETQYF.

V is TRBV7-6 and J is TRBJ1-6, with 9 bases that match TRBD1. Germline V gives CDR1 SGHVS, CDR2 FNYEAQ. V dropped 1 base and J dropped 9; count of bases not matched to a gene: 4. This CDR3 is built from 15 residues. The CDR3, as DNA: TGTGCCAGCAGCTTAGAGGGACAGGGCGCTTCACCCCTCCACTTT. Translated: CASSLEGQGASPLHF.

This clone came up a few times. The chain links TRBV5-1 to TRBJ2-5; D tentatively fits TRBD1 or TRBD2 (5 bases each). V was cut by 4 bases and J by 1 base, with 17 bases left in between. The CDR3 is 16 amino acids. The V gene's germline CDR1 is SGHRS and CDR2 YFSETQ. This CDR3 reads CASSTGTSSRQETQYF. The CDR3 DNA reads TGCGCCAGCAGCACAGGAACTAGTTCGCGCCAAGAGACCCAGTACTTC.

The rearrangement links TRBV18 to TRBJ1-2; D is unresolved. In germline, CDR1 is KGHSH, CDR2 LQKENI. The germline V and J ends were trimmed by 2 bases and 5 bases, with 9 bases remaining between them. The CDR3 sequence is 13 residues long. CDR3 in DNA: TGTGCCAGCTCACCATTGGGGTCTTATGGCTACACCTTC. Translation: CASSPLGSYGYTF.

This clone was seen only a few times. The rearrangement links TRBV18 to TRBJ1-2; 7 bases map to TRBD1. CDR3 length: 16 amino acids. The V gene end was trimmed by 0 bases and the J gene end by 2 bases; junction bases not matched to a gene: 6. Germline V gives CDR1 KGHSH, CDR2 LQKENI. The CDR3 is CASSPPSSRGNYGYTF. CDR3 DNA: TGTGCCAGCTCACCACCGTCTAGCAGGGGGAACTATGGCTACACCTTC.

The V call is TRBV25-1, the J call TRBJ1-6; D might be TRBD1 (6 bases). Trimming pared 9 bases from V and 9 bases from J, leaving 12 bases between. CDR1 MGHDK and CDR2 SYGVNS come from the germline V gene. This CDR3 spans 12 amino acids. CDR3 amino acids: CASSRQASPLHF. CDR3 DNA: TGTGCCAGTTCCCGACAGGCTTCACCCCTCCACTTT.

This chain connects TRBV7-9 to TRBJ2-5; tentatively, D is TRBD1 (5 bases). Deletions cut 0 bases from V and 2 bases from J, with 16 bases between. Germline loops: CDR1 SEHNR, CDR2 FQNEAQ (reference sequence). The CDR3 is 17 amino acids. In nucleotides, the CDR3 is TGTGCCAGCAGCTTAGCGGCGCCTGGGGCAGGTCAAGAGACCCAGTACTTC. The encoded protein is CASSLAAPGAGQETQYF.

The chain carries TRBV15 and TRBJ2-5; possibly TRBD1 for D (5 bases). Between the trimmed V and J ends, which lost 4 bases and 5 bases, there was a span of 11 bases. The CDR3 is made up of 13 amino acids. The germline V gene encodes CDR1 LNHNV and CDR2 YYDKDF (reference sequence). The CDR3 reads CATSTGLGETQYF. CDR3 coding DNA: TGTGCCACCAGCACAGGGTTGGGGGAGACCCAGTACTTC. Full variable domain (remainder filled in from reference TRBV15 and TRBJ2-5): DAMVIQNPRYQVTQFGKPVTLSCSQTLNHNVMYWYQQKSSQAPKLLFHYYDKDFNNEADTPDNFQSRRPNTSFCFLDIRSPGLGDTAMYLCATSTGLGETQYFGPGTRLLVL.

This clone showed up just a few times. This chain links TRBV28 with TRBJ2-3; no firm D call. Germline V lookup: CDR1 MDHEN, CDR2 SYDVKM. V lost 4 bases and J 6 bases, leaving 11 bases between the germline ends. The CDR3 has 13 amino acids. The chain's CDR3 is CASSSSRVDTQYF. DNA of the CDR3: TGTGCCAGCAGTTCCTCAAGGGTGGATACGCAGTATTTT.

The sample holds a few counts of this clone. The V and J genes are TRBV5-1 and TRBJ2-6; TRBD1 matches at 7 bases. There are 15 residues in the CDR3. CDR1 SGHRS and CDR2 YFSETQ come from the germline V gene. V lost 4 bases to trimming and J lost 0 bases; unmatched junction nucleotides: 1. CDR3 sequence (DNA): TGCGCCAGCAGCAGGGACAGCTCTGGGGCCAACGTCCTGACTTTC. It codes for CASSRDSSGANVLTF.

This clone was seen a few times. This sequence joins TRBV29-1 and TRBJ1-3; no definite D call. Trimming removed 7 bases at V and 0 bases at J, with 10 bases between. The CDR3 covers 13 residues. Germline V gives CDR1 SQVTM, CDR2 ANQGSEA. The CDR3 loop is CSGRSSSGNTIYF. The CDR3 bases are TGCAGCGGTCGTTCGAGCTCTGGAAACACCATATATTTT. Combining the CDR3 with reference TRBV29-1 and TRBJ1-3 gives the whole variable domain SAVISQKPSRDICQRGTSLTIQCQVDSQVTMMFWYRQQPGQSLTLIATANQGSEATYESGFVIDKFPISRPNLTFSTLTVSNMSPEDSSIYLCSGRSSSGNTIYFGEGSWLTVV.

The CDR3, as DNA: TGTGCCTGGAGTGTACAGCGCGGCCCACCCTACACAGATACGCAGTATTTT. Its translation is CAWSVQRGPPYTDTQYF. V usage is TRBV30 and J usage is TRBJ2-3; the D is unclear. The CDR3 extends over 17 amino acids. Trimming cost V 0 bases and J 2 bases, with 18 bases left between them. Germline CDR1 is GTSNPN and CDR2 is SVGIG (reference sequence).

Concerning this clone: The same CDR3 arises from other DNA sequences in this sample as well. The chain carries TRBV2 and TRBJ2-5; D gene uncertain. Germline loops: CDR1 SNHLY, CDR2 FYNNEI. V was cut by 8 bases and J by 4 bases, with 2 bases left in between. The CDR3 contains 9 residues. CDR3 in amino acids: CASGETQYF. The CDR3, as DNA: TGTGCCAGCGGAGAGACCCAGTACTTC.